The T cell receptor beta chain described here comes from a study of shared clonotypes between healthy human individuals. Study outcomes and limitations: Shared clonotypes: 4.5% to 6% naive CD4, around 3.4% naive CD8, 2.3% memory CD4, around 0.4% memory CD8. Investigators collected only blood, and repertoires in tissues likely differ.

Every subset's genomic DNA went evenly onto several immunoSEQ plates. This table comes from immunoSEQ multiplex PCR, and its TCRdb copy is limited to in-frame clones, with some not included. The table lists 2 million to 2.5 million clones, under 97% of them singletons. Of note for this clone: Its antigen remains unidentified.

Germline loops: CDR1 GTSNPN, CDR2 SVGIG (reference sequence). V was cut by 7 bases and J by 3 bases, with 24 bases left in between. The CDR3 is made up of 16 amino acids. J is TRBJ1-1 and V is TRBV30, with D tentatively TRBD1 (6 bases). Specimen: naive CD4+ T cells sorted from blood. Subset defined: CD45RA+ positively selected. This TCR was sampled from a man aged 18 to 35 in good health. The CDR3 sequence is CAFDFKQGLLDTEAFF. The CDR3 nucleotides are TGTGCCTTTGACTTTAAACAGGGACTTCTGGACACTGAAGCTTTCTTT. Full variable domain (missing parts from reference TRBV30 and TRBJ1-1): SQTIHQWPATLVQPVGSPLSLECTVEGTSNPNLYWYRQAAGRGLQLLFYSVGIGQISSEVPQNLSASRPQDRQFILSSKKLLLSDSGFYLCAFDFKQGLLDTEAFFGQGTRLTVV.